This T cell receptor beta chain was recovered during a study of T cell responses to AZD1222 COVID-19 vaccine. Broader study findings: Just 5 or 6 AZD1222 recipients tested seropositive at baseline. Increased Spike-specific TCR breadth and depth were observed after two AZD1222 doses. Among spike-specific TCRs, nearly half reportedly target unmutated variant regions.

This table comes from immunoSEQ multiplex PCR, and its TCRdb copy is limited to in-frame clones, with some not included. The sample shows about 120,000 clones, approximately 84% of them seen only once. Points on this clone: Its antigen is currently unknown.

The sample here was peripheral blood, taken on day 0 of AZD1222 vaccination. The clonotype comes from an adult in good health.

The CDR3 DNA follows: TGTGCCAGCAGCTTAAAGAACACCGGGGAGCTGTTTTTT. It is translated as CASSLKNTGELFF. The gene calls are TRBV7-9 and TRBJ2-2; D remains ambiguous. Germline V gene sequence: CDR1 SEHNR, CDR2 FQNEAQ (reference sequence). V lost 2 bases and J lost 1, with 2 bases in between. The length of the CDR3 is 13 residues.